Below are 31 T cell receptor beta chains sequenced from a single sample in a study of T-cell reconstitution after alpha-beta-depleted transplantation in children. The TCRbeta library was prepared with unique molecular identifiers. From the PCR reads, TCRdb called clonotypes with MiXCR, one entry per CDR3 protein. This table holds 600,000 or so distinct CDR3 sequences, around 23% found once. The sequencing here drew on PBMCs, mostly from graft donor cells, taken 360 days after TCRalphabeta/CD19-depleted stem cell transplant. The receptor set was obtained from a boy under two years old who had a stem cell transplant for acute myeloid leukemia, so the T cells may come from the graft donor.

CDR3 protein: CASSHDTSHTGELFF. The CDR3 DNA reads as TGTGCCAGCTCACACGACACTTCACACACCGGGGAGCTGTTTTTT. The J gene is TRBJ2-2, the V gene TRBV18; no definite D call. Trimming removed 4 bases at V and 3 bases at J, with 12 bases between. Germline V gene lookup returns CDR1 KGHSH and CDR2 LQKENI. The CDR3 is 15 residues long.

The chain combines TRBV7-3 with TRBJ2-1; D is unclear. V was cut by 1 base and J by 6 bases, with 7 bases left in between. The CDR3 has 13 residues. The germline V gene has CDR1 SGHTA and CDR2 FQGTGA. CDR3 nucleotide sequence: TGTGCCAGCAGCTTAAGTTCTCTCAATGAGCAGTTCTTC. It is translated as CASSLSSLNEQFF.

The genes are TRBV20-1 and TRBJ1-3, with D uncertain. Per germline, CDR1 DFQATT and CDR2 SNEGSKA (reference sequence). V shed 4 bases and J shed 0 bases, with 13 bases lying between them. The CDR3 is 15 residues long. As DNA, the CDR3 is TGCAGTGCTAAGGGCGATACCTTCTCTGGAAACACCATATATTTT. It translates to CSAKGDTFSGNTIYF.

There are many counts of this clonotype. The genes are TRBV12-3 or TRBV12-4 and TRBJ2-3, with D possibly TRBD1 on 6 matching bases. Trimming shortened V by 7 bases and J by 2 bases, and 13 bases separated the two germline ends. This CDR3 region has 14 residues. CDR3 coding DNA: TGTGCCAGCACCCCGAGGGGGTACACAGATACGCAGTATTTT. Its translation: CASTPRGYTDTQYF.

About this clonotype: A much larger clone differs from this one at a single base, so this may be a read error. The genes are TRBV20-1 and TRBJ1-5, with unresolved D. CDR3 length: 14 amino acids. The germline V gene has CDR1 DFQATT and CDR2 SNEGSKA (reference sequence). The CDR3 DNA follows: TGCTGTGCTAGAGAGCCGGCAGGAGGTCAGCCCCAGCATTTT. It translates to CCAREPAGGQPQHF.

This clonotype was detected once. J is TRBJ2-7 and V is TRBV20-1; 11 nucleotides line up with TRBD2. J was trimmed by 2 bases and V by 4 bases; bases with no gene match: 7. Germline CDR1 is DFQATT and CDR2 is SNEGSKA (reference sequence). The CDR3 extends over 15 amino acids. The CDR3 loop is CSATSGGPLTYEQYF. The CDR3, as DNA: TGCAGTGCTACTAGCGGGGGGCCCCTGACCTACGAGCAGTACTTC.

The genes are TRBV10-2 and TRBJ1-2, with no clear D. The V gene's germline CDR1 is WSHSY and CDR2 SAAADI. CDR3 length equals 12 residues. Trimming took 6 bases from V and 3 from J, leaving 8 bases between them. Here the CDR3 DNA reads TGCGCCAGCAGAAGGGTGGACTATGGCTACACCTTC. Encoded protein: CASRRVDYGYTF.

The gene calls are TRBV7-8 and TRBJ1-1; D gene uncertain. V lost 7 bases to trimming and J lost 5 bases, with 8 bases between them. This CDR3 has 11 residues. Germline CDR1 and CDR2: SGHVS and FQNEAQ. This chain's CDR3 is CASTASTEAFF. The CDR3, as DNA: TGTGCCAGCACCGCGAGTACTGAAGCTTTCTTT.

Many counts were recorded for this clonotype. The rearrangement links TRBV29-1 to TRBJ2-3, with a possible D match to TRBD2 (6 bases). Trimming removed 6 bases at V and 4 bases at J, with 8 bases between. CDR1 SQVTM and CDR2 ANQGSEA come from the germline V gene. CDR3 length: 11 amino acids. The CDR3 protein is CSVGEADTQYF. The CDR3 DNA follows: TGCAGCGTGGGGGAGGCAGATACGCAGTATTTT.

This chain connects TRBV12-3 or TRBV12-4 to TRBJ2-3; 10 nucleotides line up with TRBD2. Losses at the gene ends were 2 bases for V and 6 bases for J; bases not matched to a gene: 5. This CDR3 has 15 residues. The CDR3 coding sequence is TGTGCCAGCAGTTTACGTAGCGGGGGGACGGATACGCAGTATTTT. Translated: CASSLRSGGTDTQYF.

The chain is built from TRBV20-1 and TRBJ2-7; D tentatively fits TRBD1 or TRBD2 (6 bases each). The CDR3 is made up of 13 amino acids. The ends were cut back, 3 bases at V and 4 bases at J, with 13 bases in the middle. CDR1 is DFQATT and CDR2 is SNEGSKA in the germline V gene (reference sequence). In nucleotides, the CDR3 is TGCAGTGCTAGCGAGGGGGGAGTTTACGAGCAGTACGTC. It codes for CSASEGGVYEQYV.

V and J are TRBV3-1 and TRBJ2-7; D is undetermined. Germline V gene lookup returns CDR1 LGHDT and CDR2 YNNKEL (reference sequence). The V and J ends lost 7 bases and 5 bases respectively, with 12 bases between them. The CDR3 length is 12 residues. DNA for the CDR3: TGTGCCAGCAAGGGCGTTTTCCACGAGCAGTACTTC. Protein: CASKGVFHEQYF.

This clonotype was detected a few times. The chain uses TRBV4-3 and TRBJ2-7; weak D call: TRBD1 (6 bases). CDR1 is LGHNA and CDR2 is YSLEER in the germline V gene. The CDR3 consists of 14 residues. V lost 4 bases and J lost 2, with 12 bases in between. The CDR3 sequence: CASSPYQGPYEQYF. In DNA, the CDR3 is TGCGCCAGCAGCCCATACCAGGGGCCCTACGAGCAGTACTTC.

V is TRBV12-3 or TRBV12-4 and J is TRBJ2-1; D call uncertain. V shed 2 bases and J shed 8 bases, with 7 bases lying between them. This CDR3 has 12 residues. Written as DNA, the CDR3 is TGTGCCAGCAGTTTAAAGGGCGATGAGCAGTTCTTC. It translates to CASSLKGDEQFF.

This clonotype was picked up many times. The V and J genes are TRBV28 and TRBJ2-7; D assignment may be TRBD1 or TRBD2 (5 bases each). Per the germline V gene, CDR1 is MDHEN and CDR2 is SYDVKM. The V gene lost 6 bases and the J gene lost 0 bases, with 12 bases spanning the gap. This CDR3 is 14 amino acids long. CDR3 bases: TGTGCCAGCAGAACCTCAGGGAGCTCCTACGAGCAGTACGTC. This sequence encodes CASRTSGSSYEQYV.

This clonotype turned up a few times. The V and J genes are TRBV6-5 and TRBJ2-3, with D perhaps TRBD1 (6 bases). CDR3 size: 14 residues. V was clipped by 2 bases and J by 4 bases, with 10 bases between them. The germline gives CDR1 MNHEY, CDR2 SVGAGI. DNA for the CDR3: TGTGCCAGCAGTTACACAGGGTTCTCAGATACGCAGTATTTT. Protein: CASSYTGFSDTQYF.

The chain employs TRBV18 and TRBJ2-7; maybe TRBD2 (6 bases). The CDR3 is 14 amino acids. The V end was cut by 2 bases, the J end by 2 bases, with 10 bases between. CDR1 is KGHSH, CDR2 LQKENI, per germline. In nucleotides, the CDR3 is TGTGCCAGCTCACCAGGAGGGCAGCCCTACGAGCAGTACGTC. The encoded protein is CASSPGGQPYEQYV.

In this sample, this clonotype turned up many times. V usage is TRBV20-1 and J usage is TRBJ1-1; D is undetermined. Trimming removed 5 bases at V and 3 bases at J, with 16 bases between. The CDR3 length is 14 residues. CDR1 DFQATT and CDR2 SNEGSKA come from the germline V gene (reference sequence). CDR3 bases: TGCAGTGCTTTGAGCCCCGTTCGAGACACTGAAGCTTTCTTT. Protein product: CSALSPVRDTEAFF.

This clonotype was recorded many times. This sequence joins TRBV19 and TRBJ1-1, with unresolved D. V lost 1 base and J lost 1, with 10 bases in between. The CDR3 sequence is 15 residues long. The germline CDR1 and CDR2 sequences are LNHDA and SQIVND (reference sequence). The CDR3 sequence: CASSIGWVSNTEAFF. Written as DNA, the CDR3 is TGTGCCAGTAGTATAGGTTGGGTCTCGAACACTGAAGCTTTCTTT.

Ten or more counts support this clonotype. The rearrangement joins TRBV29-1 to TRBJ1-1; TRBD1 agrees at 10 bases. The germline CDR1 and CDR2 sequences are SQVTM and ANQGSEA. After removal of 7 bases from V and 4 bases from J, the junction contained 0 bases not matched to a gene. This CDR3 comprises 11 residues. Here the CDR3 reads CSGTGGTEAFF. DNA of the CDR3: TGCAGCGGGACAGGGGGCACTGAAGCTTTCTTT.

This clonotype has a count of ten or more. The chain carries TRBV20-1 and TRBJ2-3; D might be TRBD1 or TRBD2, each matching 5 bases. V lost 0 bases, J lost 5 bases, and 15 bases lay in between. CDR3 length equals 15 residues. Per the germline V gene, CDR1 is DFQATT and CDR2 is SNEGSKA (reference sequence). CDR3 loop: CSARDGTVGKDTQYF. The CDR3 DNA is TGCAGTGCTAGAGATGGGACGGTTGGGAAAGATACGCAGTATTTT.

This clonotype turned up a few times. The chain is built from TRBV4-3 and TRBJ2-2, with D perhaps TRBD1 (5 bases). V lost 0 bases and J 6 bases, leaving 8 bases between the germline ends. CDR1 is LGHNA, CDR2 YSLEER, per germline. The CDR3 sequence is 14 residues long. This chain's CDR3 is CASSQDDSAGELFF. As DNA, the CDR3 is TGCGCCAGCAGCCAAGATGACAGTGCCGGGGAGCTGTTTTTT.

This clonotype was detected many times. This rearrangement joins TRBV12-3 or TRBV12-4 to TRBJ2-3; D perhaps matches TRBD2 (5 bases). Trimming left V 3 bases short and J 1 base short, with 11 bases between. The CDR3 sequence is 15 residues long. The CDR3 coding sequence is TGTGCCAGCAGTTTCGCGGGCCAGCGCACAGATACGCAGTATTTT. This encodes CASSFAGQRTDTQYF.

V and J are TRBV4-3 and TRBJ2-1; D gene uncertain. Germline CDR1 LGHNA, CDR2 YSLEER. The CDR3 sequence is 15 residues long. With 0 bases removed from V and 9 bases from J, the gap between germline ends came to 15 bases. The CDR3, as DNA: TGCGCCAGCAGCCAAGATAGAGGCCTGGTACTTGAGCAGTTCTTC. This sequence encodes CASSQDRGLVLEQFF.

This clonotype was counted many times. The gene calls are TRBV2 and TRBJ1-2; the D gene is possibly TRBD1 (6 bases). The CDR3 length is 13 residues. Trimming shortened V by 6 bases and J by 2 bases, and 10 bases separated the two germline ends. CDR1 and CDR2 (germline): SNHLY, FYNNEI. The CDR3 sequence is CASRGGSNYGYTF. CDR3 coding DNA: TGTGCCAGCAGAGGGGGGTCGAACTATGGCTACACCTTC.

The V call is TRBV12-3 or TRBV12-4, the J call TRBJ1-2; 10 nucleotides match TRBD1. With V trimmed by 10 bases and J by 8 bases, 10 bases remained unmatched. The CDR3 contains 13 residues. This CDR3 is CAIDRGLRQGYTF. CDR3 bases: TGTGCCATAGACAGGGGGCTTAGACAAGGCTACACCTTC.

This clonotype was seen a handful of times. The rearrangement joins TRBV20-1 to TRBJ2-1; D is possibly TRBD1 (6 bases). Trimming cost V 5 bases and J 0 bases, with 23 bases left between them. The germline CDR1 and CDR2 sequences are DFQATT and SNEGSKA (reference sequence). This CDR3 contains 18 residues. CDR3 amino acids: CSADLLDSALPSYNEQFF. DNA of the CDR3: TGCAGTGCTGACCTACTGGACAGCGCTTTACCCTCCTACAATGAGCAGTTCTTC.

This sequence joins TRBV7-2 and TRBJ2-5; no firm D call. CDR1 is SGHTA, CDR2 FQGNSA, per germline. V was clipped by 0 bases and J by 5 bases, with 10 bases between them. This CDR3 is built from 14 residues. This CDR3 is CASSLARERETQYF. CDR3 sequence (DNA): TGTGCCAGCAGCTTAGCGCGAGAGAGGGAGACCCAGTACTTC.

This clonotype was counted a few times. The V call is TRBV9, the J call TRBJ2-3; D is unclear. The CDR3 sequence is 16 residues long. CDR1 and CDR2 from the germline V gene are SGDLS and YYNGEE. The germline V and J ends were trimmed by 0 bases and 2 bases, with 13 bases remaining between them. The CDR3 DNA sequence: TGTGCCAGCAGCGTAGCTGGCAGGAGTTACACAGATACGCAGTATTTT. This encodes CASSVAGRSYTDTQYF.

The chain uses TRBV11-2 and TRBJ2-7; the D is unclear. Trimming took 8 bases from V and 2 from J, leaving 10 bases between them. The CDR3 has 12 amino acids. From germline, CDR1 is SGHAT and CDR2 FQNNGV. The CDR3 DNA is TGTGCCAGCGCTATAGGGCCCTACGAGCAGTACGTC. This translates into CASAIGPYEQYV.

This clonotype has just a few counts. The V and J genes are TRBV6-5 and TRBJ2-3; weak D call: TRBD2 (6 bases). The V end lost 6 bases, the J end lost 2 bases, and 18 bases lay between the germline ends. The germline V gene has CDR1 MNHEY and CDR2 SVGAGI. The CDR3 loop spans 16 amino acids. The CDR3 loop is CASSYAGGAFTDTQYF. As DNA, the CDR3 is TGTGCCAGCAGCTATGCTGGCGGGGCTTTCACAGATACGCAGTATTTT.